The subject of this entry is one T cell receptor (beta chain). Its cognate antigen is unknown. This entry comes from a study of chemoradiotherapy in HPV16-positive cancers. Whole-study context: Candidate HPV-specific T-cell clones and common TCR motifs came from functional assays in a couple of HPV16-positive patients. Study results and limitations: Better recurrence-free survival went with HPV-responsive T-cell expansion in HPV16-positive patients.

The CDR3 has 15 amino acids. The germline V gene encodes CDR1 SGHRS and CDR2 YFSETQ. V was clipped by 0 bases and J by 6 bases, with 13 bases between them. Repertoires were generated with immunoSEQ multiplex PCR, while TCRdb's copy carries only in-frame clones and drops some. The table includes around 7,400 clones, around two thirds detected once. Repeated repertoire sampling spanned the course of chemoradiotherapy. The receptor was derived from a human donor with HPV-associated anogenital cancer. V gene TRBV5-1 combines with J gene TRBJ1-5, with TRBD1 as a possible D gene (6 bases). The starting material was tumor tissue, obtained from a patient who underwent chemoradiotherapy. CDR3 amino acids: CASSLDTGQSQPQHF. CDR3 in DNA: TGCGCCAGCAGCTTGGACACAGGGCAGTCTCAGCCCCAGCATTTT.